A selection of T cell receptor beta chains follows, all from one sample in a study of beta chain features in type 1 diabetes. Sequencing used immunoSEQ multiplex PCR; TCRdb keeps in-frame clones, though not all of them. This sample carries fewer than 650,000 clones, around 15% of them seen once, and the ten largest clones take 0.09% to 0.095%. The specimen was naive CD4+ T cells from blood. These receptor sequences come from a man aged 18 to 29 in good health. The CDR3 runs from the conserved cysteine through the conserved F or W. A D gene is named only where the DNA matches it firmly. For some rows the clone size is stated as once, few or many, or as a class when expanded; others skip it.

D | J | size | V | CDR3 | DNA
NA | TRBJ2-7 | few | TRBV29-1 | CSVEGRFSHEQYF | TGCAGCGTTGAAGGGCGATTCAGCCACGAGCAGTACTTC
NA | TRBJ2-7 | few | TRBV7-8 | CASSLGGRGSYEQYF | TGTGCCAGCAGCTTAGGAGGCAGGGGTTCCTACGAGCAGTACTTC
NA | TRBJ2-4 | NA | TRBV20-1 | CSAGQPNIQYF | TGCAGTGCCGGACAGCCAAACATTCAGTACTTC
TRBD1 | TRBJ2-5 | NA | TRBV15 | CATSRRNRRPGQGWSIQETQYF | TGTGCCACCAGCAGGAGAAACAGAAGACCGGGACAGGGTTGGAGTATCCAAGAGACCCAGTACTTC
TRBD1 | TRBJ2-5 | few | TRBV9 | CASSAGQGPNQETQYF | TGTGCCAGCAGCGCGGGACAGGGGCCGAACCAAGAGACCCAGTACTTC
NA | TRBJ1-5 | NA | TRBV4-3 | CASSQAPWPQHF | TGCGCCAGCAGCCAAGCGCCGTGGCCCCAGCATTTT
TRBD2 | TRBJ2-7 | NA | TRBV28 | CASSKLAGTYEQYF | TGTGCCAGCAGCAAACTAGCGGGGACCTACGAGCAGTACTTC
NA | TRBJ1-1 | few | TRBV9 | CASSVALGNTEAFF | TGTGCCAGCAGCGTAGCCCTGGGGAACACTGAAGCTTTCTTT
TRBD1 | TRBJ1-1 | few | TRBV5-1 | CASTTQGVNTEAFF | TGCGCCAGCACAACACAGGGGGTTAACACTGAAGCTTTCTTT
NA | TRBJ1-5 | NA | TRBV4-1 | CASSQGQSGGRVNQPQHF | TGCGCCAGCAGCCAAGGGCAAAGCGGGGGGCGAGTCAATCAGCCCCAGCATTTT
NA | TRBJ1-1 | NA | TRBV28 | CASRTHEAFF | TGTGCCAGCAGAACTCATGAAGCTTTCTTT
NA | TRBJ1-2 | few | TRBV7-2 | CASSLDQVYGYTF | TGTGCCAGCAGCTTGGATCAAGTCTATGGCTACACCTTC
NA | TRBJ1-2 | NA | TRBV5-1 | CASSLQAPNYGYTF | TGCGCCAGCAGCTTGCAGGCTCCGAACTATGGCTACACCTTC
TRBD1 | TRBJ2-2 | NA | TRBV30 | CACQRDRGTGELFF | TGTGCCTGCCAGCGGGACAGGGGAACCGGGGAGCTGTTTTTT
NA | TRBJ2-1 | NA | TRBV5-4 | CASSPPAGTYNEQFF | TGTGCCAGCAGCCCCCCGGCGGGGACATACAATGAGCAGTTCTTC
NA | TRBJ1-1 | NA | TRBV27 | CASSLKAMNTEAFF | TGTGCCAGCAGTCTCAAGGCCATGAACACTGAAGCTTTCTTT
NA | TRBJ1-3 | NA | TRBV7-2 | CASSLEGLGTGNTIYF | TGTGCCAGCAGCTTAGAAGGGTTGGGAACTGGAAACACCATATATTTT
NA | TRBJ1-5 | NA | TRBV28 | CASSLTGGSNQPQHF | TGTGCCAGCAGTTTAACGGGGGGTAGCAATCAGCCCCAGCATTTT
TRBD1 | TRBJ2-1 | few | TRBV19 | CASSGTEYRSSYNEQFF | TGTGCCAGTAGTGGGACAGAGTACCGGAGCTCCTACAATGAGCAGTTCTTC
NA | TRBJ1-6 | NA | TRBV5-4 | CASSLDRANSPLHF | TGTGCCAGCAGCTTGGACAGGGCTAATTCACCCCTCCACTTT